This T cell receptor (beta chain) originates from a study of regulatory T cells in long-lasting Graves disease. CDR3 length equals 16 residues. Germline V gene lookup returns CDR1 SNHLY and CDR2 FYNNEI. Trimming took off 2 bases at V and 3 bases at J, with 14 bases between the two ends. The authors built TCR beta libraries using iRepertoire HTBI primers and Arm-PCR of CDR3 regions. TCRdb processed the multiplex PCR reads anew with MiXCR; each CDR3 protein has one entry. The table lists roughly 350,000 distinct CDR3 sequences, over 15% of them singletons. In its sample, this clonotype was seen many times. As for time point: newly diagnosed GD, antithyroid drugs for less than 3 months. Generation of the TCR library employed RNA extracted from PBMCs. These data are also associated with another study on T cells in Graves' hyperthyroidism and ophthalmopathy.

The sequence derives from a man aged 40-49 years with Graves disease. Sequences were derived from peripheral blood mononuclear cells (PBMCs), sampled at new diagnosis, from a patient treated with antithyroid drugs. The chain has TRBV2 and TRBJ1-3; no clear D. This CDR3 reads CASSETRLTSGNTIYF. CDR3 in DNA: TGTGCCAGCAGTGAAACACGTCTGACTAGTGGAAACACCATATATTTT.